These 7 T cell receptor beta chains were sequenced from one sample in a study of T cells in Graves' hyperthyroidism and ophthalmopathy. TCR beta CDR3 region amplification was performed from RNA transcripts. HTBI primers were the set used in a first-round RT-PCR of the TCR CDR3. TCRdb re-called the multiplex PCR reads with MiXCR, one entry per CDR3 protein. The table has a few hundred thousand distinct CDR3 sequences, under 15% seen once. The sequenced sample was blood. Every receptor here comes from a young woman with Graves' hyperthyroidism.

The chain combines TRBV28 with TRBJ2-1; D might be TRBD1 (6 bases). V shed 2 bases and J shed 8 bases, with 16 bases lying between them. The CDR3 runs to 15 residues. Germline V gene lookup returns CDR1 MDHEN and CDR2 SYDVKM. The CDR3 sequence is CASSLPTGTIDEQFF. The CDR3 DNA reads as TGTGCCAGCAGTTTACCCACCGGGACAATCGATGAGCAGTTCTTC.

This clonotype was picked up a small number of times. The CDR3 loop is CASSLGREGFVYGYTF. CDR3 nucleotide sequence: TGTGCCAGCAGTTTGGGGCGAGAGGGATTCGTCTATGGCTACACCTTC. J is TRBJ1-2 and V is TRBV27, with D possibly being TRBD1 (5 bases). CDR3 length equals 16 residues. CDR1 and CDR2 (germline): MNHEY, SMNVEV (reference sequence). V lost 3 bases, J lost 4 bases, and 18 bases lay in between.

In its sample, this clonotype was seen many times. The chain has TRBV28 and TRBJ2-5; D is uncertain. The germline CDR1 and CDR2 sequences are MDHEN and SYDVKM. The CDR3 sequence is 17 residues long. Trimming removed 4 bases at V and 1 base at J, with 19 bases between. Here the CDR3 reads CASSSRRAPTPQETQYF. CDR3 DNA sequence: TGTGCCAGCAGTTCTCGCCGGGCCCCTACTCCCCAAGAGACCCAGTACTTC.

The J gene is TRBJ2-7, the V gene TRBV20-1, with TRBD2 as a possible D gene (5 bases). Trimming cost V 0 bases and J 2 bases, with 11 bases left between them. The CDR3 covers 14 residues. Germline V CDR1 and CDR2: DFQATT, SNEGSKA (reference sequence). CDR3 residues: CSARDRRATYEQYF. CDR3 DNA: TGCAGTGCTAGAGATAGGCGGGCCACCTACGAGCAGTACTTC.

This clonotype was counted a few times. The chain employs TRBV6-1 and TRBJ2-7; D is possibly TRBD2 (6 bases). The CDR3 sequence is 15 residues long. V was clipped by 6 bases and J by 2 bases, with 17 bases between them. Germline CDR1 reads MNHNS; CDR2 reads SASEGT. The CDR3 nucleotides are TGTGCCAGCAGAAACCTGGGACTGAACACCTACGAGCAGTACTTC. Protein: CASRNLGLNTYEQYF.

The rearrangement joins TRBV11-3 to TRBJ2-1, with 9 bases fitting TRBD1. The CDR3 covers 16 residues. V was clipped by 3 bases and J by 7 bases; unmatched bases: 10. CDR1 and CDR2 from the germline V gene are SGHNT and YENEEA. CDR3 coding DNA: TGTGCCAGCAGCTTTAGAACAGGGGGCACGGGTAATGAGCAGTTCTTC. Translation gives CASSFRTGGTGNEQFF. Full variable domain (missing parts from reference TRBV11-3 and TRBJ2-1): EAGVVQSPRYKIIEKKQPVAFWCNPISGHNTLYWYLQNLGQGPELLIRYENEEAVDDSQLPKDRFSAERLKGVDSTLKIQPAELGDSAVYLCASSFRTGGTGNEQFFGPGTRLTVL.

This clonotype was counted only a few times. The chain uses TRBV7-8 and TRBJ1-2, with 7 bases fitting TRBD1. The CDR3 consists of 13 residues. The V gene end was trimmed by 4 bases and the J gene end by 3 bases; junction bases not matched to a gene: 2. Germline V gene data show CDR1 as SGHVS and CDR2 as FQNEAQ. The CDR3 protein is CASSSGQDYGYTF. Written as DNA, the CDR3 is TGTGCCAGCAGCTCAGGACAGGACTATGGCTACACCTTC.